Following are 8 T cell receptor beta chains from one sample sequenced in a study of T cell changes during pregnancy in multiple sclerosis. Assay: immunoSEQ multiplex PCR; the TCRdb copy retains only in-frame clones and omits some. Here the sample spans roughly 87,000 clones, 93% being singletons. Sequencing was performed on peripheral blood, taken in the third trimester of pregnancy. Receptor source: a female donor in good health, enrolled as a control in a pregnancy study.

For the CDR3, the DNA is TGTGCCAGCAGCTTAGATAGGCAGGCGCCTCTGGCTTTCTTT. Translated, it gives CASSLDRQAPLAFF. The chain has TRBV11-2 and TRBJ1-1; D is undetermined. The V gene lost 0 bases and the J gene lost 11 bases, with 16 bases spanning the gap. Germline-derived CDR1 and CDR2 are SGHAT and FQNNGV. The CDR3 sequence is 14 residues long.

This rearrangement joins TRBV28 to TRBJ1-4; D unclear. This CDR3 contains 15 residues. The germline CDR1 and CDR2 sequences are MDHEN and SYDVKM. With 3 bases removed from V and 4 bases from J, the gap between germline ends came to 12 bases. CDR3 in DNA: TGTGCCAGCAGTTTGGGAGGCGATGATAATGAAAAACTGTTTTTT. Amino acid sequence: CASSLGGDDNEKLFF.

The V and J genes are TRBV19 and TRBJ1-4; 9 bases fit TRBD1. This CDR3 has 15 residues. Trimming took 4 bases from V and 8 from J; bases not matched to a gene: 8. In germline, CDR1 is LNHDA, CDR2 SQIVND (reference sequence). The CDR3 sequence is CASSTTGTGYEKLFF. CDR3 sequence (DNA): TGTGCCAGTAGTACGACCGGGACAGGGTACGAAAAACTGTTTTTT. The full variable domain, completed using reference TRBV19 and TRBJ1-4, is DGGITQSPKYLFRKEGQNVTLSCEQNLNHDAMYWYRQDPGQGLRLIYYSQIVNDFQKGDIAEGYSVSREKKESFPLTVTSAQKNPTAFYLCASSTTGTGYEKLFFGSGTQLSVL.

V and J are TRBV6-5 and TRBJ1-1, with D unresolved. Germline-derived CDR1 and CDR2 are MNHEY and SVGAGI. The CDR3 is made up of 13 amino acids. V lost 2 bases, J lost 1 base, and 5 bases lay in between. The DNA for the CDR3 is TGTGCCAGCAGTTACAACAGGAACACTGAAGCTTTCTTT. Its protein product is CASSYNRNTEAFF.

The chain recombines TRBV7-9 with TRBJ2-5; 9 positions agree with TRBD1. Germline loops: CDR1 SEHNR, CDR2 FQNEAQ (reference sequence). The length of the CDR3 is 15 residues. Trimming cost V 4 bases and J 5 bases; bases outside gene matches: 8. The DNA of the CDR3 is TGTGCCAGCAGCTCCCCCGGACAGGGGTCGGAGACCCAGTACTTC. As protein: CASSSPGQGSETQYF.

The rearrangement joins TRBV15 to TRBJ2-7; D unresolved. CDR1 and CDR2 from the germline V gene are LNHNV and YYDKDF (reference sequence). V shed 4 bases and J shed 12 bases, with 19 bases lying between them. The CDR3 has 13 amino acids. CDR3 region: CATSTAQTGNLYF. CDR3 bases: TGTGCCACCAGCACGGCCCAGACTGGCAACCTGTACTTC.

The CDR3 sequence is CAIGEAPVHQPQHF. In DNA, the CDR3 is TGTGCCATTGGCGAGGCCCCTGTACATCAGCCCCAGCATTTT. This rearrangement joins TRBV10-3 to TRBJ1-5; no clear D gene. The V end lost 9 bases, the J end lost 5 bases, and 17 bases lay between the germline ends. This CDR3 has 14 residues. CDR1 and CDR2 from the germline V gene are ENHRY and SYGVKD.

V is TRBV10-3 and J is TRBJ2-1; 11 bases are a match to TRBD2. Germline lookup yields CDR1 ENHRY and CDR2 SYGVKD. The CDR3 is 15 residues long. J gave up 4 bases and V 5 bases, and 4 bases lay outside the gene matches. CDR3 in amino acids: CAISWGLADYNEQFF. The CDR3 bases are TGTGCCATCAGTTGGGGACTAGCGGATTACAATGAGCAGTTCTTC.